The present T cell receptor (beta chain) was sequenced within a study of blood T cell repertoires in COVID-19. TCRdb's table, derived via immunoSEQ multiplex PCR, lists solely in-frame clones and lacks some. The table lists 310,000 or so clones, 87% of them singletons. Germline loops: CDR1 SGHAT, CDR2 FQNNGV. The CDR3 length is 15 residues. V trimming: 5 bases; J trimming: 7 bases; junction bases outside the gene matches: 6. The sequenced sample was peripheral blood. This TCR was sampled from a woman in her forties or fifties who had recovered from COVID-19. The chain recombines TRBV11-2 with TRBJ2-1; TRBD2 matches 12 bases. The CDR3 nucleotides are TGTGCCAGCAGCCCAAGACTAGCGGGAGATAATGAGCAGTTCTTC. This codes for CASSPRLAGDNEQFF.